This paragraph covers one T cell receptor (beta chain) sequence. This clone was picked up a small number of times. Its antigen specificity is not known. For this receptor, the gene names and germline sequences are taken from the mouse. This entry comes from a study of CD8+ T cells in alopecia areata (dated by TCRdb to the late 2010s). With respect to the entire study: Female C3H/HeJ recipients, roughly 7-11 weeks old, were grafted with skin from C3H/HeJ donors with spontaneous alopecia (about 6-13 months old). Amplification of TCRbeta CDR3 regions was done by immunoSEQ multiplex PCR using 35 Vbeta forward primers and 13 Jbeta reverse primers. Human TCRbeta sequencing covered scalp tissue and sorted CD4+ and CD8+ peripheral blood T cells from patchy and totalis/universalis alopecia areata patients and healthy controls. To study T cell clonal expansion in alopecia areata, the researchers applied high-throughput TCRbeta sequencing to both the C3H/HeJ mouse model and human patients. RNA came from the PAXgene miRNA kit for fixed scalp, the miRNeasy kit for PBMCs, and the RNeasy kit for mouse skin. Clonality in the scalp was compared among normal scalp (n=4), patchy alopecia areata scalp (n=8), and alopecia totalis/universalis scalp (n=8).

What the study reported, not specific to this receptor: Lesional scalp, especially in alopecia totalis/universalis, showed higher clonality and more expanded CD8+ clones than normal scalp, suggesting antigenic drive. Resident alphabeta T cells in normal human skin are also sequenced, complicating scalp TCR repertoire analysis, unlike mouse skin dominated by gammadelta T cells. Shared TCR sequences between patients were less evident than in mice, which may be partly attributable to HLA diversity in the patient population.

The library relied on the immunoSEQ multiplex PCR assay. RNA was extracted from all samples and reverse transcribed into cDNA as template for TCR sequencing. First-strand cDNA was synthesized with SuperScript III using a 2:1 mix of oligo-dT and random hexamers. A synthetic immune receptor repertoire was used to gauge amplification bias, and whatever bias remained was removed computationally. Libraries were sequenced on Illumina HiSeq using 60 bp reads that covered the CDR3 and were read from J toward V. In the paper's pipeline: Raw reads were preprocessed to remove errors, and CDR3 was defined according to IMGT conventions as the region from the conserved cysteine to phenylalanine. Clonality was computed by normalizing Shannon entropy by log2 of the number of productive unique TCRs and subtracting the result from 1. Scalp TCRbeta sequences were cross-referenced with sorted blood CD4 and CD8 repertoires so that the CD4 or CD8 identity of scalp clones could be inferred. The immuneACCESS repertoire file appears here via TCRdb, limited to in-frame rearrangements. These files lack a portion of the clones; in checked studies, under half of the deficit traces to unresolved V genes, and the cause of the others is not known. The V and J calls and clone size come from that table; D and trimming were worked out from the DNA. In this sample the table shows 270,000 or so clones, and no singletons are among them. 0.9% to 1.5% of the sample comes from the top ten.

Cells from pooled mouse cutaneous lymph nodes were stained for CD4, CD8alpha, NKG2D, NKG2ACE and other markers and then sorted on a BD Influx. This clonotype originated in a C3H/HeJ mouse with alopecia areata. The MHC haplotype of this strain is H2-k. Sequencing used CD4+ T cells sorted from a lymph node.

Incomplete CDR3 DNA: TGCACCTGCAGTGCTGTCATAACAGGGTTGAACACCGGG. Its protein product is CTCSAVITGLNTG. The complete CDR3 reads CTCSAVITGLNTGQLYF. In this chain, TRBV1 is recombined with TRBJ2-2; TRBD1 might be the D gene, on 6 matching bases. The read finishes 4 residues shy of the CDR3 end, and the germline J gene is used to complete it. Reading the germline V gene (reference sequence) gives CDR1 NSQYPW and CDR2 LRSPGD. Inclusive of the bounding cysteine and phenylalanine, the CDR3 is 17 residues long. Sequencing covers 39 bases of the CDR3, shown here with the frame starting at base 1. Between the V and J ends, shortened by 3 bases and 2 bases respectively, the junction contains 16 bases.